These T cell receptor beta chains were read from a single sample in a study of graft-versus-host responses after intestinal transplantation. Profiled with immunoSEQ multiplex PCR; TCRdb holds only in-frame clones, not every one. This sample has 43,000 or so clones; about 94% occur once, and the top ten carry 1.6%. The specimen was PBMCs, collected roughly 51 weeks after intestinal transplant. The receptors were sampled from a human patient who received an intestinal transplant, so some T cells may come from the graft donor. The CDR3 runs from the conserved cysteine through the conserved F or W. Fields, in order: CDR3 protein, D gene, V gene. The D gene is left open where the match is weak.

CSVSAGGSQETQYF	TRBD2	TRBV29-1
CATSRFGQGDGQYF	TRBD1	TRBV15
CASSFSGDDYNEQFF	-	TRBV5-4
CASSGPAPLNTEAFF	-	TRBV6-1
CASSQGGQGLYEQYF	TRBD1	TRBV4-1
CASSYGGRALDTQYF	TRBD2	TRBV6-5
CASSSGGNTEAFF	TRBD1	TRBV6-6
CASSSPRKYPGTGTYNEQFF	TRBD1	TRBV5-1
CASTRRNPQYF	-	TRBV2
CASSPQGQLIFYTF	TRBD1	TRBV6-5
CASSPLAGVNNEQFF	TRBD2	TRBV7-3
CASSLVKGANEKLFF	TRBD1	TRBV5-4
CASSLGQGNQPQHF	TRBD1	TRBV2
CASSLPRGRGRRSYTF	TRBD1	TRBV7-9
CASSLSPGLYYEQYF	-	TRBV27
CASSPNLDYNEQFF	-	TRBV18
CASRIRDRTYGYTF	TRBD1	TRBV6-5
CASGLVFDEQFF	-	TRBV12-5
CASSGNTYYGYTF	-	TRBV11-3
CASSLDSSYEQYF	-	TRBV7-9
CASRRRDRGIRDVGELFF	TRBD1	TRBV7-9
CASSQVGGTAYYEQYF	-	TRBV4-1
CASSINWELFF	-	TRBV19
CASSLAYRHRELFF	-	TRBV5-5
CASSSTQREISGELFF	TRBD2	TRBV11-2
CASSAPGASYEQYF	-	TRBV7-9
CASSATGNSPLHF	TRBD1	TRBV2
CASSFSGANRQETQYF	-	TRBV7-6
CSVPGGTGNTIYF	TRBD1	TRBV29-1
CASSRERGHRQETQYF	-	TRBV19
CASKQQGGGNQPQHF	-	TRBV6-5
CASRRPGQRTDTQYF	TRBD1	TRBV6-1
CASSWTLALAGGPGEQYF	TRBD2	TRBV7-6
CASSNVGGDTEAFF	-	TRBV19
CASSLPGANVLTF	-	TRBV5-5
CASRKLAGGGYNEQFF	TRBD2	TRBV2
CASRGEAFYNSPLHF	-	TRBV28
CASSQLTGNYNEQFF	TRBD1	TRBV18
CASSVGFQKETQYF	-	TRBV9
CASSYSMGLYEQYF	-	TRBV6-5
CATATGGYNSPLHF	TRBD1	TRBV6-1
CASSKQGNTEAFF	-	TRBV6-5
CSPFGGGDYMNTEAFF	-	TRBV29-1
CASSSWTDAAVHSPLHF	-	TRBV5-4
CASRLLASNTGELFF	TRBD2	TRBV2
CASSQWTSGSGEQFF	TRBD2	TRBV7-6
CARTKGSGDTEAFF	-	TRBV2
CASSPGGGRTEAFF	-	TRBV2
CASSYSRTGGNSPLHF	TRBD1	TRBV6-5
CASSEGQSSYNEQFF	TRBD1	TRBV7-3
CASSEIAGGLAYEQFF	TRBD2	TRBV6-1
CASSESSRAGSAFF	-	TRBV10-2
CASSGGTLDISDTQYF	-	TRBV21-1
CASSAQLASNEQFF	-	TRBV9